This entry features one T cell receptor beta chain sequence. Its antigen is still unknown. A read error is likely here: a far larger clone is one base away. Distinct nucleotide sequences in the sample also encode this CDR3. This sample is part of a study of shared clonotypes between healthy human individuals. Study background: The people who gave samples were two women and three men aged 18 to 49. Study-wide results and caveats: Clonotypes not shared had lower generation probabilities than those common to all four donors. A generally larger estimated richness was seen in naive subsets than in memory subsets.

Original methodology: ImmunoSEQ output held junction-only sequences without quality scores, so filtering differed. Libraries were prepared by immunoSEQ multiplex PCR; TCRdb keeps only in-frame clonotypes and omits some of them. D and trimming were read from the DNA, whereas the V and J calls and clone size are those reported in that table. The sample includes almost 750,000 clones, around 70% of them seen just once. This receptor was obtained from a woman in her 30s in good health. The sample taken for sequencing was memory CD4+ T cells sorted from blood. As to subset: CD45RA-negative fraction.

CDR3 in DNA: TGTGCCAGCAGCCCCTATTTGAACACTGAAGCTTTCTTT. Translation gives CASSPYLNTEAFF. The V call is TRBV7-2, the J call TRBJ1-1; unclear D gene. The CDR3 consists of 13 residues. Trimming left V 5 bases short and J 0 bases short, with 7 bases between. Germline V gives CDR1 SGHTA, CDR2 FQGNSA.